The 30 T cell receptor beta chains presented below share a single source sample, sequenced in a study of T-cell reconstitution after alpha-beta-depleted transplantation in children. Unique molecular identifiers were incorporated into the prepared TCRbeta library. TCRdb fed the PCR reads into MiXCR, producing one record per CDR3 protein. The profile covers hundreds of thousands of distinct CDR3 sequences, with less than 35% appearing a single time and 2% to 3% taken by the ten largest. Sequenced here: PBMCs from the stem cell graft donor, sampled from the stem cell graft. These receptors all stem from a human donor who donated a stem cell graft to a child with aplastic anemia.

This rearrangement joins TRBV7-9 to TRBJ1-1, with TRBD1 matching 9 bases. Germline CDR1 reads SEHNR; CDR2 reads FQNEAQ (reference sequence). The CDR3 is 15 residues long. The V gene end was trimmed by 4 bases and the J gene end by 5 bases; junction bases not matched to a gene: 8. The CDR3 DNA is TGTGCCAGCAGCTCCAATCACAGGGGGCGGACTGAAGCTTTCTTT. It yields the protein CASSSNHRGRTEAFF.

The J gene is TRBJ2-5, the V gene TRBV5-1; D gene unclear. The germline gives CDR1 SGHRS, CDR2 YFSETQ. V was clipped by 0 bases and J by 2 bases, with 8 bases between them. This CDR3 is 14 amino acids long. CDR3 nucleotide sequence: TGCGCCAGCAGCTTGGAGGTAGGGCAAGAGACCCAGTACTTC. This codes for CASSLEVGQETQYF.

V is TRBV30 and J is TRBJ1-3, with unresolved D. In germline, CDR1 is GTSNPN, CDR2 SVGIG (reference sequence). Trimming pared 3 bases from V and 0 bases from J, leaving 12 bases between. The length of the CDR3 is 15 residues. The DNA of the CDR3 is TGTGCCTGGAGAATTCCGAGCCTCTCTGGAAACACCATATATTTT. This gives the protein CAWRIPSLSGNTIYF.

This clonotype has at least ten counts. Written as DNA, the CDR3 is TGTGCCAGCAGTCCCCTAGCGGGCCGCCTCCCCAATGAGCAGTTCTTC. Protein product: CASSPLAGRLPNEQFF. This chain joins TRBV6-5 and TRBJ2-1; 8 positions match TRBD2. J gave up 6 bases and V 5 bases, and 12 bases lay outside the gene matches. There are 16 residues in the CDR3. Germline V gene lookup returns CDR1 MNHEY and CDR2 SVGAGI.

V is TRBV5-1 and J is TRBJ1-1; no clear D. The CDR3 runs to 16 residues. Trimming pared 0 bases from V and 0 bases from J, leaving 12 bases between. Germline CDR1 is SGHRS and CDR2 is YFSETQ. The CDR3 reads CASSLVQSFMNTEAFF. CDR3 DNA: TGCGCCAGCAGCTTGGTTCAGTCCTTCATGAACACTGAAGCTTTCTTT.

The V call is TRBV6-6, the J call TRBJ1-1, with D unresolved. With 7 bases removed from V and 2 bases from J, the gap between germline ends came to 11 bases. The CDR3 consists of 13 residues. Germline CDR1 is MNHNY and CDR2 is SVGAGI (reference sequence). CDR3 amino acids: CASKDRGNTEAFF. CDR3 sequence (DNA): TGTGCCAGCAAAGACCGCGGTAACACTGAAGCTTTCTTT.

This clonotype was counted between two and nine times. This chain links TRBV27 with TRBJ2-7, with D possibly being TRBD1 or TRBD2 (5 bases each). The length of the CDR3 is 13 residues. Germline CDR1 is MNHEY and CDR2 is SMNVEV (reference sequence). The ends were cut back, 6 bases at V and 3 bases at J, with 12 bases in the middle. CDR3 in amino acids: CASSGTPIYEQYF. As DNA, the CDR3 is TGTGCCAGCAGCGGGACCCCGATCTACGAGCAGTACTTC.

This clonotype has more than one count but fewer than ten. The chain uses TRBV10-3 and TRBJ2-7; D not resolved. The V end was cut by 8 bases, the J end by 3 bases, with 11 bases between. Germline assignment: CDR1 ENHRY and CDR2 SYGVKD. This CDR3 has 12 amino acids. DNA for the CDR3: TGTGCCATCGGCGCCAATAACTACGAGCAGTACTTC. Amino acid sequence: CAIGANNYEQYF.

The genes are TRBV20-1 and TRBJ1-1, with D possibly matching TRBD1 (6 bases). This CDR3 is 13 amino acids long. V was cut by 4 bases and J by 4 bases, with 13 bases left in between. The V gene's germline CDR1 is DFQATT and CDR2 SNEGSKA (reference sequence). The CDR3 protein is CSAKGDPGTEAFF. In DNA form, the CDR3 reads TGCAGTGCTAAGGGGGACCCGGGCACTGAAGCTTTCTTT.

The rearrangement uses TRBV19 and TRBJ2-1; 7 bases are a match to TRBD2. CDR1 is LNHDA, CDR2 SQIVND, per germline (reference sequence). Germline trimming cut 7 bases from V and 3 bases from J; bases unmatched to any gene: 3. The CDR3 is 13 residues long. CDR3 loop: CASTREGYNEQFF. The CDR3 coding sequence is TGTGCCAGTACGAGGGAGGGCTACAATGAGCAGTTCTTC.

The J gene is TRBJ2-3, the V gene TRBV6-2 or TRBV6-3; 10 nucleotides match TRBD2. This CDR3 is built from 13 residues. Germline V gene sequence: CDR1 MNHEY, CDR2 SVGEGT. Trimming cost V 6 bases and J 5 bases; bases outside gene matches: 2. CDR3 nucleotide sequence: TGTGCCAGCAGGCTAGCGGGAGAAGATACGCAGTATTTT. It translates to CASRLAGEDTQYF.

V is TRBV11-2 and J is TRBJ2-4; 9 bases line up with TRBD2. Germline values: CDR1 SGHAT, CDR2 FQNNGV. Trimming at V came to 0 bases and at J to 2 bases, leaving 8 bases not matched to a gene. The CDR3 runs 18 residues. The CDR3 DNA reads TGTGCCAGCAGCTTAGAGCTGGTTAGCGGGAGTACCAAAAACATTCAGTACTTC. This translates into CASSLELVSGSTKNIQYF.

The sample holds a few counts of this clonotype. The CDR3 DNA sequence: TGTGCCAGCAGCTTGTCGGACCACACAGATACGCAGTATTTT. Residues: CASSLSDHTDTQYF. The rearrangement joins TRBV7-2 to TRBJ2-3, with D unresolved. The CDR3 runs 14 residues. From germline, CDR1 is SGHTA and CDR2 FQGNSA. Trimming pared 3 bases from V and 2 bases from J, leaving 9 bases between.

This CDR3 is CSAANPRQRRNQPQHF. As DNA, the CDR3 is TGCAGTGCTGCCAACCCCCGACAGAGGCGGAATCAGCCCCAGCATTTT. The chain couples TRBV20-1 to TRBJ1-5, with a possible D match to TRBD1 (5 bases). The V gene's germline CDR1 is DFQATT and CDR2 SNEGSKA (reference sequence). This CDR3 spans 16 amino acids. Trimming stripped 5 bases from V and 4 bases from J, with 21 bases between.

The chain has TRBV25-1 and TRBJ1-1; D not resolved. Per germline, CDR1 MGHDK and CDR2 SYGVNS. The CDR3 is 15 residues long. V was shortened by 3 bases and J by 2 bases, with 13 bases between the two germline ends. The CDR3 DNA follows: TGTGCCAGCAGTGATCAGGACTCGGGAAACACTGAAGCTTTCTTT. Translated: CASSDQDSGNTEAFF.

In its sample, this clonotype was seen a few times. V usage is TRBV4-3 and J usage is TRBJ2-7, with 7 bases aligning to TRBD2. J was trimmed by 3 bases and V by 4 bases; bases with no gene match: 3. CDR1 is LGHNA, CDR2 YSLEER, per germline. CDR3 length: 13 residues. The CDR3 DNA follows: TGCGCCAGCAGCCTGACTAGCAACTACGAGCAGTACTTC. Translation: CASSLTSNYEQYF.

A few counts support this clonotype. The CDR3 bases are TGTGCCAGCAGCCCTCCACACAGGGTCTATGGCTACACCTTC. Translated: CASSPPHRVYGYTF. The V gene is TRBV7-8, the J gene TRBJ1-2, with D possibly matching TRBD1 (6 bases). V was clipped by 5 bases and J by 4 bases, with 14 bases between them. From germline, CDR1 is SGHVS and CDR2 FQNEAQ. The CDR3 has 14 residues.

The CDR3 region is CASSTGQGGSEAFF. CDR3 nucleotide sequence: TGTGCCAGCTCAACCGGACAGGGAGGATCTGAAGCTTTCTTT. The genes are TRBV18 and TRBJ1-1; TRBD1 matches 8 bases. V trimming: 5 bases; J trimming: 6 bases; junction bases outside the gene matches: 8. Germline assignment: CDR1 KGHSH and CDR2 LQKENI. The CDR3 is 14 amino acids.

This clonotype turned up a few times. The chain recombines TRBV12-3 or TRBV12-4 with TRBJ1-4, with D hard to call. This CDR3 comprises 14 residues. Trimming cost V 3 bases and J 7 bases, with 12 bases left between them. The CDR3 nucleotides read TGTGCCAGCAGTTTTCGGCCTCGCGGTGAAAAACTGTTTTTT. It specifies CASSFRPRGEKLFF.

The chain employs TRBV23-1 and TRBJ2-2; D perhaps matches TRBD2 (5 bases). TRBV23-1 is recorded as an ORF, its role being uncertain. This CDR3 comprises 21 residues. V was pared by 0 bases and J by 0 bases, with 23 bases between. CDR3 residues: CASSQSGRGTAYNSNTGELFF. CDR3 nucleotides: TGCGCCAGCAGTCAATCGGGCCGGGGTACAGCGTACAATTCGAACACCGGGGAGCTGTTTTTT.

This clonotype was seen more than once but under ten times. The rearrangement links TRBV29-1 to TRBJ1-1; D is perhaps TRBD1 (5 bases). V lost 4 bases to trimming and J lost 7 bases, with 13 bases between them. CDR1 SQVTM and CDR2 ANQGSEA come from the germline V gene. The CDR3 is 12 amino acids. This chain's CDR3 is CSVGGWRGEAFF. The CDR3 nucleotides read TGCAGCGTTGGGGGTTGGAGGGGTGAAGCTTTCTTT. Using reference TRBV29-1 and TRBJ1-1 for the parts outside the CDR3, the full variable domain is SAVISQKPSRDICQRGTSLTIQCQVDSQVTMMFWYRQQPGQSLTLIATANQGSEATYESGFVIDKFPISRPNLTFSTLTVSNMSPEDSSIYLCSVGGWRGEAFFGQGTRLTVV.

V is TRBV10-3 and J is TRBJ2-7; tentative D call: TRBD2 (6 bases). Per the germline V gene, CDR1 is ENHRY and CDR2 is SYGVKD. The germline V and J ends were trimmed by 7 bases and 3 bases, with 13 bases remaining between them. The CDR3 totals 13 residues. The CDR3 DNA reads TGTGCCATCATTTTCCGGGACTTCTACGAGCAGTACTTC. It translates to CAIIFRDFYEQYF.

J is TRBJ2-3 and V is TRBV24-1, with 8 bases lining up with TRBD1. V shed 4 bases, J shed 5 bases, and the junction held 4 bases outside the gene matches. The CDR3 spans 14 residues. Germline V CDR1 and CDR2: KGHDR, SFDVKD. The CDR3 here is CATSDRGLGDTQYF. DNA of the CDR3: TGTGCCACCAGTGACAGGGGGCTAGGAGATACGCAGTATTTT.

This clonotype was observed a handful of times. The gene calls are TRBV12-3 or TRBV12-4 and TRBJ2-1; possibly TRBD2 for D (6 bases). The germline V and J ends were trimmed by 6 bases and 3 bases, with 24 bases remaining between them. The CDR3 has 18 amino acids. This CDR3 reads CASRAGHGGVEGYNEQFF. The CDR3 coding sequence is TGTGCCAGCAGGGCAGGCCACGGGGGTGTTGAGGGCTACAATGAGCAGTTCTTC.

This clonotype was detected a few times. V is TRBV11-1 and J is TRBJ2-7; 16 bases are a match to TRBD2. The CDR3 sequence is 19 residues long. V was clipped by 0 bases and J by 4 bases; unmatched bases: 9. CDR1 and CDR2 (germline): SGHAT, FQDESV (reference sequence). The CDR3 DNA is TGTGCCAGCAGCTTAGCGCTCTCCGGGACTAGCGGGAGGGGATACGAGCAGTACTTC. Encoded protein: CASSLALSGTSGRGYEQYF.

The chain employs TRBV12-3 or TRBV12-4 and TRBJ1-4; D is possibly TRBD1 (5 bases). Between the trimmed V and J ends, which lost 3 bases and 8 bases, there was a span of 10 bases. CDR3 size: 13 residues. CDR3 residues: CASSLFRAEKLFF. CDR3 coding DNA: TGTGCCAGCAGTTTGTTCAGGGCCGAAAAACTGTTTTTT.

CDR3 nucleotides: TGTGCCAGCAAAGGGACAAAAAGCACAGATACGCAGTATTTT. Protein sequence: CASKGTKSTDTQYF. V is TRBV6-1 and J is TRBJ2-3; D is perhaps TRBD1 (6 bases). The length of the CDR3 is 14 residues. With 7 bases removed from V and 0 bases from J, the gap between germline ends came to 11 bases. CDR1 MNHNS and CDR2 SASEGT come from the germline V gene.

This clonotype was counted between two and nine times. The rearrangement joins TRBV7-2 to TRBJ2-2; D is perhaps TRBD1 (6 bases). With 5 bases removed from V and 7 bases from J, the gap between germline ends came to 17 bases. Germline V gene sequence: CDR1 SGHTA, CDR2 FQGNSA. This CDR3 region has 15 residues. Here the CDR3 reads CASSTNRVRVGELFF. For the CDR3, the DNA is TGTGCCAGCAGCACAAACAGGGTGCGGGTCGGGGAGCTGTTTTTT. Full variable domain (rest looked up from reference TRBV7-2 and TRBJ2-2): GAGVSQSPSNKVTEKGKDVELRCDPISGHTALYWYRQSLGQGLEFLIYFQGNSAPDKSGLPSDRFSAERTGGSVSTLTIQRTQQEDSAVYLCASSTNRVRVGELFFGEGSRLTVL.

The chain has TRBV6-2 or TRBV6-3 and TRBJ2-7, with TRBD2 identical over 11 bases. Germline CDR1 and CDR2: MNHEY and SVGEGT. Losses at the gene ends were 2 bases for V and 6 bases for J; bases not matched to a gene: 3. CDR3 length: 14 amino acids. Here the CDR3 reads CASSYLAGGGEQYV. In DNA form, the CDR3 reads TGTGCCAGCAGTTACCTAGCGGGAGGAGGCGAGCAGTACGTC.

CDR3 nucleotides: TGCGCCAGCAGCCAAGATTGGGGACAGGAAGACACTGAAGCTTTCTTT. Its protein product is CASSQDWGQEDTEAFF. J is TRBJ1-1 and V is TRBV4-3; 8 bases are a match to TRBD1. Germline V CDR1 and CDR2: LGHNA, YSLEER. The V gene end was trimmed by 0 bases and the J gene end by 3 bases; junction bases not matched to a gene: 6. CDR3 length: 16 amino acids.